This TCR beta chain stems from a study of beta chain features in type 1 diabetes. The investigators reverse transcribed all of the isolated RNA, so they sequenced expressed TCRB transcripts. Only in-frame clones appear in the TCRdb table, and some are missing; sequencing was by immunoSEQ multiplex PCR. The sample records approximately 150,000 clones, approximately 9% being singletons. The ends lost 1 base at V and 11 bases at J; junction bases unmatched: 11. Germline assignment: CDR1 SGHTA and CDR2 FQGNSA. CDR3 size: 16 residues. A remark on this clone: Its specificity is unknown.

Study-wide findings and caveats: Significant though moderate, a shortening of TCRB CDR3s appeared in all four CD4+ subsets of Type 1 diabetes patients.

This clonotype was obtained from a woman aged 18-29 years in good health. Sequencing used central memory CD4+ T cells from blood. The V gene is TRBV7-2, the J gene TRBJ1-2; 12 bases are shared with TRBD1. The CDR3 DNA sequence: TGTGCCAGCAGCTTAGGAGTCGGGACAGGGGGCGAAGGGTACACCTTC. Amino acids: CASSLGVGTGGEGYTF. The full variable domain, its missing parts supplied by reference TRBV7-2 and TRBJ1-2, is GAGVSQSPSNKVTEKGKDVELRCDPISGHTALYWYRQSLGQGLEFLIYFQGNSAPDKSGLPSDRFSAERTGGSVSTLTIQRTQQEDSAVYLCASSLGVGTGGEGYTFGSGTRLTVV.